These 4 T cell receptor beta chains were sequenced from one sample in a study. TCRdb analysed the RT-PCR reads with MiXCR anew, one entry per CDR3 protein. The sample yields hundreds of thousands of distinct CDR3 sequences, approximately 15% seen once. The material sequenced was memory CD4+ T cells from blood. Receptors were obtained from a female donor in good health, serving as a healthy control.

This clonotype came up many times. The chain recombines TRBV5-1 with TRBJ1-1, with unresolved D. The CDR3 sequence is 15 residues long. V lost 0 bases to trimming and J lost 2 bases, with 11 bases between them. Germline values: CDR1 SGHRS, CDR2 YFSETQ. The CDR3 sequence: CASSLGSGINTEAFF. The CDR3 DNA follows: TGCGCCAGCAGCTTGGGGTCCGGAATTAACACTGAAGCTTTCTTT.

This clonotype was seen at least ten times. The germline gene is not matched at one end of the junction; a read error may be the cause. The chain recombines TRBV5-1 with TRBJ2-5; D might be TRBD2 (6 bases). CDR1 and CDR2 (germline): SGHRS, YFSETQ. This CDR3 comprises 14 residues. CDR3 region: CASSPDSGGETQYF. The CDR3 coding sequence is TGTGCCAGCAGTCCGGACTCCGGGGGAGAGACCCAGTACTTC. Full variable domain (outside the CDR3, taken from reference TRBV5-1 and TRBJ2-5): KAGVTQTPRYLIKTRGQQVTLSCSPISGHRSVSWYQQTPGQGLQFLFEYFSETQRNKGNFPGRFSGRQFSNSRSEMNVSTLELGDSALYLCASSPDSGGETQYFGPGTRLLVL.

The chain employs TRBV6-1 and TRBJ1-2, with TRBD1 as a possible D gene (5 bases). Per germline, CDR1 MNHNS and CDR2 SASEGT. The ends were cut back, 2 bases at V and 7 bases at J, with 17 bases in the middle. This CDR3 comprises 15 residues. The CDR3 DNA sequence: TGTGCCAGCAGTGAATGGGTAGGGGAAGGTTTTGGCTACACCTTC. Translation: CASSEWVGEGFGYTF.

The rearrangement uses TRBV2 and TRBJ2-7; tentatively, D is TRBD1 (5 bases). The CDR3 runs 13 residues. The ends were cut back, 7 bases at V and 1 base at J, with 11 bases in the middle. Germline V gene data show CDR1 as SNHLY and CDR2 as FYNNEI. For the CDR3, the DNA is TGTGCCAGCACGAGACAGCCGTCCTACGAGCAGTACTTC. It specifies CASTRQPSYEQYF.